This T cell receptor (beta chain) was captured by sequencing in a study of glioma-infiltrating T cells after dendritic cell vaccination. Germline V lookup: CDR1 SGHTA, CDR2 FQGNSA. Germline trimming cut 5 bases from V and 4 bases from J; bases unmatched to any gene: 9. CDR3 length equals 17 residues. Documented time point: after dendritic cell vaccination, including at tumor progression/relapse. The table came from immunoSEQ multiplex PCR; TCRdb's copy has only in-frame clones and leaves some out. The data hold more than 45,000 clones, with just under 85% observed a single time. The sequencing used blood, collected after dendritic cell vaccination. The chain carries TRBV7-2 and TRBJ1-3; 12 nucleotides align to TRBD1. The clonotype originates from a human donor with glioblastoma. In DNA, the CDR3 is TGTGCCAGCAGCCAGGGACAGGGGGCTGAATCGGGAAACACCATATATTTT. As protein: CASSQGQGAESGNTIYF. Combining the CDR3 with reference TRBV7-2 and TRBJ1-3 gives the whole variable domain GAGVSQSPSNKVTEKGKDVELRCDPISGHTALYWYRQSLGQGLEFLIYFQGNSAPDKSGLPSDRFSAERTGGSVSTLTIQRTQQEDSAVYLCASSQGQGAESGNTIYFGEGSWLTVV.